The entry below describes one T cell receptor beta chain. Antigen: not known. TCRdb fed the reads into MiXCR, producing one record per CDR3 protein. This table has around 570,000 distinct CDR3 sequences, almost 40% appearing once. This sample was included in a study of T cell repertoires in cytomegalovirus infection. Overall study: HLA-C-restricted CMV epitopes, recently identified, and well-studied HLA-B-restricted ones were used by the study. From public TCR beta signatures came an indication of both CMV infection and matching HLA type.

CDR1 and CDR2 from the germline V gene are SGHNT and YYREEE (reference sequence). The trim removed 4 bases at V and 7 bases at J, leaving 11 bases unmatched. There are 16 residues in the CDR3. Study-level findings and limits: CMV-specific TCR beta clonotypes restricted by HLA-C dominated the ex vivo response. CMV carriers having the relevant HLA were flagged by cumulative public TCR beta family frequency.

V usage is TRBV5-4 and J usage is TRBJ2-3; 11 bases map to TRBD2. This material consisted of cultured PBMCs, taken from culture after CMV antigen stimulation. This sequence originates from a human donor in good health (CMV status not recorded). Some clones in this sample may be carry-over from other donors' samples. CDR3 region: CASSLASGGPQYTQYF. The CDR3 region has the DNA TGTGCCAGCAGCCTCGCTAGCGGGGGGCCCCAGTATACGCAGTATTTT.